The entry below describes one TCR beta chain. What it binds is not known. Germline CDR1 reads DFQATT; CDR2 reads SNEGSKA (reference sequence). This CDR3 has 14 residues. V lost 6 bases to trimming and J lost 6 bases, with 18 bases between them. These data originate in a study of blood T cells in healthy people across ages. Findings and caveats of the study: TCR beta diversity correlated strongly with naive T cell percentage. Significant beta diversity loss was already apparent by age approximately 40, declining roughly linearly.

The study isolated at least 6 million PBMCs from each sample. Alongside a J-beta primer mix, a sample-barcoded 5' primer served in a second PCR lasting roughly 7 to 11 cycles. Tagging of each cDNA molecule was performed by a template-switch adaptor with 12 random nucleotides. From the 5' RACE reads, TCRdb called clonotypes with MiXCR, one entry per CDR3 protein. The sample has 1.2 million to 1.5 million distinct CDR3 sequences; 42% are singletons. The V call is TRBV20-1, the J call TRBJ1-5, with D uncertain. Source material: blood. The source of this sequence is a woman aged 18-30 years in good health. The CDR3 loop is CSAPVGQSGQPQHF. The CDR3 DNA is TGCAGTGCCCCCGTGGGCCAATCGGGTCAGCCCCAGCATTTT.